The present TCR beta chain was sequenced within a study of blood T cells in healthy people across ages (dated by TCRdb to between 2014 and 2017). With respect to the entire study: Template switching captured roughly one uniquely barcoded TCR beta cDNA molecule per two T cells in model experiments. To track age-related changes in TCR beta repertoire diversity, the study relied on deep sequencing normalized with unique cDNA molecular identifiers. The donors were divided into four age groups: young (average around 17 years), middle-aged (almost 40), aged (approximately 64) and long-lived (roughly 86). Donors of different ages were randomly distributed across sequencing lanes to avoid experimental bias. For two donors (one aged 18 to 29 and one aged 80 or older), the study analyzed two additional independent replicas of 1 million unique cDNA reads from the same blood draw. Study-wide findings and limitations: The long-lived group showed more naive CD4+ T cells, fewer expanded clones and increased TCR diversity than the aged group, suggesting age selection. Estimates of total diversity based on one million sequenced T cells were considered lower bounds and underestimates. The percentage of naive T cells measured by flow cytometry correlated strongly with observed TCR beta diversity. Because profiling used bulk unsorted PBMCs, naive and antigen-experienced compartments could not be compared conclusively. As age increased, observed TCR beta diversity per million T cells dropped in a roughly linear way, and a significant reduction was already evident by age 40. The CMV infection status of donors was not known, potentially confounding age-related changes in expanded clonotypes.

This clonotype was seen a few times. Its recognized antigen is unknown. Per-base qualities were not stored, and no clone one base away is much larger. CDR1 and CDR2 were assigned from the germline V gene as MGHRA and YSYEKL. V loses 3 bases of germline sequence and J loses 3 bases, and the interval between the two ends is 15 bases. From its cysteine to its phenylalanine, the CDR3 spans 15 amino acids. Here the CDR3 DNA is all that survives: 45 bases in frame from base 1. The library was produced with 5' RACE. A second PCR of roughly 7 to 11 cycles was performed with a sample-barcoded 5' primer and a J-beta primer mix. Each TCR beta cDNA molecule received a unique molecular identifier from a template-switch 5' adaptor carrying 12 random nucleotides. Each sample yielded at least 2.5 million CDR3-containing paired-end reads. First-strand cDNA was synthesized from all RNA with the Mint cDNA synthesis kit, primed by a TRBC-specific oligonucleotide. Following uracil-DNA glycosylase treatment, all cDNA underwent a first 18-cycle PCR with the universal primers M1SS and BC2_uni_R. The authors' analysis ran thus. For normalization, 1 million high-quality reads were randomly selected from each sample, with every read carrying a distinct molecular identifier. Instead of being binned into consensus sequences, reads that shared molecular identifiers were thrown out. MiTCR, with a Q25 quality threshold and the strictest error-elimination algorithm, was used for CDR3 identification, clonotype clustering and error correction. A nonparametric unseen species model using Euler transformation provided a lower-bound estimate of total TCR beta diversity. Through fastp at Q25 and MiXCR, TCRdb rebuilt clones from the public reads, retaining in-frame beta chains. All rows with the same CDR3 protein become a single entry with the most common DNA and genes. Clone size and V and J calls follow TCRdb, not the original study. The sample profile shows roughly 1.9 million distinct CDR3 sequences; 30% to 40% of them were found once. The ten largest clonotypes hold about 23% of the sample.

The approximately 39 donors, aged about 6 to 100 years, were systemically healthy Caucasian individuals from Russia. Each donor gave 8 to 10 milliliters of peripheral blood, collected into EDTA-treated Vacutainer tubes. PBMCs were isolated by Ficoll-Paque density-gradient centrifugation, with at least 6 million obtained per sample. Trizol reagent was used to extract total RNA from the PBMCs, yielding at least 5.5 micrograms per sample. Naive CD45RAhigh/CD27high T cell percentages were measured by flow cytometry on a PBMC aliquot from every donor. The sequenced sample consisted of blood. The clonotype comes from a human donor in good health. Recombination connected TRBV4-1 to TRBJ2-7, with the D gene uncertain. The DNA is as follows: TGCGCCAGCAGCCAGGGTTCCGCCGGTTACTACGAGCAGTACTTC. Translated, it gives CASSQGSAGYYEQYF.